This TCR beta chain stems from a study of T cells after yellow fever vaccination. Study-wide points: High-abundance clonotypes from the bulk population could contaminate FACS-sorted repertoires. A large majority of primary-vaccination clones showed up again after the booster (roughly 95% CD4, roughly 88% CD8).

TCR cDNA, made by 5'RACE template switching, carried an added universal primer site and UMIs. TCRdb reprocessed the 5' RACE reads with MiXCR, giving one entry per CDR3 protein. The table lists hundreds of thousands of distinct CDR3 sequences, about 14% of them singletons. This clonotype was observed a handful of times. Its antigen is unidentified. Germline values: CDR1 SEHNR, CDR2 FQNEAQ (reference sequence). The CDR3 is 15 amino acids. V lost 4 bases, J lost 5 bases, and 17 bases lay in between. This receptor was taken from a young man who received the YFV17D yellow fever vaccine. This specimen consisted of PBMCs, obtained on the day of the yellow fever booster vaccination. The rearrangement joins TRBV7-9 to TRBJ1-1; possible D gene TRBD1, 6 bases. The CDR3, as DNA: TGTGCCAGCAGCTCCGGGACAAGTAGAACGACTGAAGCTTTCTTT. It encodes CASSSGTSRTTEAFF.